This passage covers 16 T cell receptor beta chains from one sample sequenced in a study of cytomegalovirus exposure and HLA in healthy donors. Primers: 60 Vbeta forward and 13 Jbeta reverse. Measured with immunoSEQ multiplex PCR; TCRdb has only the in-frame clones, and not every one. The sample includes roughly 160,000 clones, roughly 75% of them seen just once. The sample comprised PBMCs. The origin of the receptors is a woman in her thirties or forties in good health and CMV-seropositive.

V gene TRBV27 combines with J gene TRBJ2-4, with D tentatively TRBD2 (5 bases). The CDR3 loop spans 16 amino acids. The germline V gene encodes CDR1 MNHEY and CDR2 SMNVEV (reference sequence). V dropped 4 bases and J dropped 0 bases, with 13 bases sitting between them. CDR3 bases: TGTGCCAGCAGTTCCACCGAGCGGTTAGCCAAAAACATTCAGTACTTC. It is translated as CASSSTERLAKNIQYF.

This clone has only a few counts. CDR3 DNA sequence: TGTGCCAGCAGGTGGACAGGGGAGGACGAGCAGTACTTC. As protein: CASRWTGEDEQYF. The genes are TRBV11-2 and TRBJ2-7; 9 nucleotides align to TRBD1. CDR1 SGHAT and CDR2 FQNNGV come from the germline V gene. This CDR3 comprises 13 residues. V lost 6 bases to trimming and J lost 5 bases; unmatched junction nucleotides: 5.

This clone occurred a few times. The CDR3 DNA reads as TGTGCCAGCAGCTTTTCAGGGAATGGCTACACCTTC. This translates into CASSFSGNGYTF. The chain links TRBV7-9 to TRBJ1-2; TRBD1 is a possible D gene (5 bases). The V end lost 3 bases, the J end lost 6 bases, and 8 bases lay between the germline ends. CDR3 length: 12 amino acids. CDR1 is SEHNR, CDR2 FQNEAQ, per germline (reference sequence).

The chain carries TRBV6-5 and TRBJ1-4; 7 bases line up with TRBD1. After removal of 6 bases from V and 7 bases from J, the junction contained 2 bases not matched to a gene. Looked up from germline, CDR1 is MNHEY and CDR2 is SVGAGI. The CDR3 consists of 12 residues. The CDR3 DNA sequence: TGTGCCAGCAGCCACAGGGGTGAAAAACTGTTTTTT. Encoded protein: CASSHRGEKLFF.

The J gene is TRBJ2-5, the V gene TRBV28; 14 nucleotides align to TRBD2. Germline lookup yields CDR1 MDHEN and CDR2 SYDVKM. V was clipped by 3 bases and J by 7 bases; unmatched bases: 13. The CDR3 has 18 residues. CDR3 in amino acids: CASSLLGLAGGQGGTQYF. CDR3 in DNA: TGTGCCAGCAGTTTGCTCGGACTAGCGGGAGGCCAAGGGGGGACCCAGTACTTC.

The V call is TRBV7-8, the J call TRBJ1-5; D might be TRBD1 (6 bases). This CDR3 is 15 amino acids long. The ends were cut back, 0 bases at V and 2 bases at J, with 8 bases in the middle. Germline CDR1 reads SGHVS; CDR2 reads FQNEAQ. The CDR3 is CASSLADSGNQPQHF. The CDR3 DNA reads TGTGCCAGCAGCTTAGCGGACAGCGGCAATCAGCCCCAGCATTTT. Combining the CDR3 with reference TRBV7-8 and TRBJ1-5 gives the whole variable domain GAGVSQSPRYKVAKRGQDVALRCDPISGHVSLFWYQQALGQGPEFLTYFQNEAQLDKSGLPSDRFFAERPEGSVSTLKIQRTQQEDSAVYLCASSLADSGNQPQHFGDGTRLSIL.

The CDR3 reads CASTGGAGKRGGELFF. CDR3 bases: TGTGCCAGTACCGGAGGGGCAGGGAAACGGGGCGGGGAGCTGTTTTTT. V gene TRBV19 combines with J gene TRBJ2-2; a weak D match, TRBD2 (6 bases). CDR3 size: 16 residues. The germline V and J ends were trimmed by 7 bases and 7 bases, with 22 bases remaining between them. From germline, CDR1 is LNHDA and CDR2 SQIVND (reference sequence).

J is TRBJ2-7 and V is TRBV30, with D possibly TRBD1 on 6 matching bases. The CDR3 totals 15 residues. Germline V gene data show CDR1 as GTSNPN and CDR2 as SVGIG (reference sequence). V lost 4 bases and J lost 3, with 19 bases in between. CDR3 sequence (DNA): TGTGCCTGGACCCCTAATCGAGGCAGGGGCTACGAGCAGTACTTC. Amino acid sequence: CAWTPNRGRGYEQYF.

The chain is built from TRBV29-1 and TRBJ2-3, with 11 bases aligning to TRBD2. Germline V gives CDR1 SQVTM, CDR2 ANQGSEA. CDR3 length: 14 amino acids. V was pared by 4 bases and J by 5 bases, with 5 bases of the junction left unmatched. This chain's CDR3 is CSVAPSGRIDTQYF. CDR3 DNA sequence: TGCAGCGTTGCTCCTAGCGGGAGGATAGATACGCAGTATTTT.

The chain uses TRBV28 and TRBJ2-7; the D gene is possibly TRBD1 (6 bases). This CDR3 is built from 15 residues. V was cut by 5 bases and J by 4 bases, with 18 bases left in between. The germline V gene encodes CDR1 MDHEN and CDR2 SYDVKM. The CDR3 DNA follows: TGTGCCAGCAGTCGCCAGGGGTCGCTATGGTACGAGCAGTACTTC. Amino acids: CASSRQGSLWYEQYF.

This clone has more than one count but fewer than ten. The chain recombines TRBV7-2 with TRBJ2-1; 10 nucleotides match TRBD2. The V gene's germline CDR1 is SGHTA and CDR2 FQGNSA. This CDR3 spans 15 amino acids. Trimming took 1 base from V and 6 from J; bases not matched to a gene: 3. The CDR3 loop reads CASSLGSGRSNEQFF. CDR3 in DNA: TGTGCCAGCAGCTTAGGTAGCGGGAGGAGCAATGAGCAGTTCTTC.

The chain combines TRBV6-5 with TRBJ1-4, with D possibly being TRBD1 (5 bases). Germline CDR1 is MNHEY and CDR2 is SVGAGI. The length of the CDR3 is 12 residues. Trimming stripped 6 bases from V and 7 bases from J, with 9 bases between. CDR3 sequence reads: CASRSDSEKLFF. The CDR3 nucleotides read TGTGCCAGCAGATCCGACAGTGAAAAACTGTTTTTT.

This clone was counted between two and nine times. The V and J genes are TRBV11-2 and TRBJ2-3; D is perhaps TRBD2 (7 bases). CDR1 is SGHAT and CDR2 is FQNNGV in the germline V gene. V lost 4 bases and J 0 bases, leaving 17 bases between the germline ends. CDR3 length equals 17 residues. This CDR3 is CASSSPGGRASTDTQYF. In DNA form, the CDR3 reads TGTGCCAGCAGCTCCCCCGGGGGGCGCGCGAGCACAGATACGCAGTATTTT.

This chain uses TRBV1 with TRBJ2-5; TRBD2, the table's D call, was not compared with the DNA. TRBV1 is a listed pseudogene. The CDR3 has 15 amino acids. The CDR3 DNA follows: TGCACCAGCAGACAATCAAGAGGGTACCAAGAGACCCAGTACTTC. It specifies CTSRQSRGYQETQYF.

This clone was counted between two and nine times. The rearrangement links TRBV6-6 to TRBJ2-7; TRBD1 matches at 9 bases. V shed 4 bases, J shed 3 bases, and the junction held 4 bases outside the gene matches. Germline V gene lookup returns CDR1 MNHNY and CDR2 SVGAGI (reference sequence). This CDR3 spans 14 amino acids. The CDR3 DNA reads as TGTGCCAGCAGTTGGTCGACAGGGGGCTACGAGCAGTACTTC. It translates to CASSWSTGGYEQYF.

The V gene is TRBV5-8, the J gene TRBJ2-1; TRBD1 agrees at 11 bases. The CDR3 has 17 amino acids. The V and J ends lost 4 bases and 4 bases, in that order; junction bases with no gene match: 10. The V gene's germline CDR1 is SGHTS and CDR2 YDEGEE. The CDR3 here is CASSPPEGQGVYNEQFF. In DNA form, the CDR3 reads TGTGCCAGCAGCCCCCCGGAGGGACAGGGGGTTTACAATGAGCAGTTCTTC.